The following is a TCR beta chain sequence with its context. Authors' methods: Reference gene primer amplification yielded estimated nucleated cell counts. Profiled with immunoSEQ multiplex PCR; TCRdb holds only in-frame clones, not every one. V, J and clone size are those of that table, while D and trimming were read from the DNA. The sample includes under 65,000 clones, 73% of them seen just once. These data belong to a study of blood T cell repertoires in COVID-19. Study background: Both acute and convalescent COVID-19 samples were obtained from the United States, Italy and Spain. The cDNA or gDNA used as material had been derived from T cells, B-cell-depleted T cells, or PBMCs.

Looked up from germline, CDR1 is MGHRA and CDR2 is YSYEKL. The CDR3 contains 15 residues. V lost 1 base, J lost 8 bases, and 7 bases stayed unmatched. The chain uses TRBV4-1 and TRBJ1-4, with 7 nucleotides matching TRBD1. The sample was peripheral blood. This clonotype was sampled from a woman in her 70s with acute or convalescent COVID-19. Here the CDR3 reads CASSQVGTVKEKLFF. DNA of the CDR3: TGCGCCAGCAGCCAAGTAGGGACAGTCAAGGAAAAACTGTTTTTT.